These 4 T cell receptor beta chains came from one sample sequenced in a study of T cells in Graves' hyperthyroidism and ophthalmopathy. TCR beta CDR3 sequences were amplified from RNA transcripts. RT-PCR in the first round (using the HTBI primer set) targeted the TCR CDR3. Using its own MiXCR run on the multiplex PCR reads, TCRdb lists one record per CDR3 protein. In the table there are 280,000 or so distinct CDR3 sequences, about 16% of which are singletons. The material sequenced was blood. These receptor sequences come from a woman in her forties or fifties with Graves' hyperthyroidism that later progressed to Graves' ophthalmopathy.

The chain's CDR3 is CASSRSGGNYNEQFF. The CDR3 DNA follows: TGTGCCAGCAGCCGGAGCGGGGGAAACTACAATGAGCAGTTCTTC. This chain links TRBV2 with TRBJ2-1; 8 nucleotides line up with TRBD2. Germline CDR1 reads SNHLY; CDR2 reads FYNNEI. Losses at the gene ends were 6 bases for V and 3 bases for J; bases not matched to a gene: 7. The CDR3 sequence is 15 residues long.

This clonotype was seen many times. The chain employs TRBV20-1 and TRBJ1-5; the D gene is possibly TRBD1 (5 bases). The V gene lost 3 bases and the J gene lost 0 bases, with 6 bases spanning the gap. CDR1 is DFQATT, CDR2 SNEGSKA, per germline (reference sequence). The CDR3 extends over 13 amino acids. CDR3 nucleotides: TGCAGTGCTAGGGGGGATAGCAATCAGCCCCAGCATTTT. This gives the protein CSARGDSNQPQHF.

This clonotype came up many times. The chain joins TRBV6-1 to TRBJ1-4, with D perhaps TRBD1 (5 bases). The germline CDR1 and CDR2 sequences are MNHNS and SASEGT. The CDR3 has 11 amino acids. Trimming stripped 11 bases from V and 7 bases from J, with 11 bases between. CDR3 amino acids: CACQRGEKLFF. The CDR3 coding sequence is TGTGCCTGCCAGAGGGGTGAAAAACTGTTTTTT.

The chain has TRBV5-1 and TRBJ2-7; TRBD2 matches 11 bases. The J segment lost 4 bases and the V segment lost 5 bases, leaving 8 bases of the junction unmatched. Germline values: CDR1 SGHRS, CDR2 YFSETQ. This CDR3 has 15 amino acids. The CDR3 loop reads CASRALAGALYEQYF. As DNA, the CDR3 is TGCGCCAGCAGAGCACTAGCGGGAGCCCTATACGAGCAGTACTTC.